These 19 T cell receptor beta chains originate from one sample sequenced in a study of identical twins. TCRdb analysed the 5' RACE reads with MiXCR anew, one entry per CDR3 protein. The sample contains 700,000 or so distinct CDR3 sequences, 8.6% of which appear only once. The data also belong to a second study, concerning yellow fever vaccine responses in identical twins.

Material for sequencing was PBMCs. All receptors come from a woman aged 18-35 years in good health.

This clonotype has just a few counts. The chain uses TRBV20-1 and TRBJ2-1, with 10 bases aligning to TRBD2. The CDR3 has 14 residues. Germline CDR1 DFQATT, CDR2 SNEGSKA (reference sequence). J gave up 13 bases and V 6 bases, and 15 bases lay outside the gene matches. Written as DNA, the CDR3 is TGCAGTGCCCCGAAGGCCCGACTAGCGGGTGATCAGTTCTTC. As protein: CSAPKARLAGDQFF.

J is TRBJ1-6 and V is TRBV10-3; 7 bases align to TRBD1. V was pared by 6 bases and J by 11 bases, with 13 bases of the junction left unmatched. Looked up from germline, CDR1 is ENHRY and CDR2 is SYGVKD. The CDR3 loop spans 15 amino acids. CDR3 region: CAISDRAGVGAPLHF. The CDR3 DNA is TGTGCCATCAGCGACAGGGCGGGGGTAGGGGCACCCCTCCACTTT.

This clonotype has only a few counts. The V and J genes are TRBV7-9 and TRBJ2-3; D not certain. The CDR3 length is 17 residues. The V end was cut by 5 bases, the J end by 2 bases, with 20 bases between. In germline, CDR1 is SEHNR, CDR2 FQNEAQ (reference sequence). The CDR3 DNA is TGTGCCAGCAGCCCCGGACCCCGTGGTACCCTCACAGATACGCAGTATTTT. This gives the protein CASSPGPRGTLTDTQYF.

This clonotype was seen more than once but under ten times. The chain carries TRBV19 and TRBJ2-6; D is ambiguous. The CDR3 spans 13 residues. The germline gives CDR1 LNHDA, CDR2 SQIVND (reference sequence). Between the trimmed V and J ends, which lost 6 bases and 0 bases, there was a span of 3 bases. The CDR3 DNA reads TGTGCCAGTAGAATCTCTGGGGCCAACGTCCTGACTTTC. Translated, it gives CASRISGANVLTF.

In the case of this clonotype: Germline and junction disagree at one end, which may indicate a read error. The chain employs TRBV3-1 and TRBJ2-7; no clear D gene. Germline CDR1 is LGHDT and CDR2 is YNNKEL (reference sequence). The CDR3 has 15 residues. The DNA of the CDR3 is TGTGCCAGCAGCCAAGATTTCGCAGACCTCTCCCCTATGGACTTC. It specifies CASSQDFADLSPMDF.

The CDR3 sequence: CASIPPPHLAGEGNEQFF. CDR3 nucleotide sequence: TGTGCCAGCATCCCACCCCCCCACTTAGCGGGAGAGGGCAATGAGCAGTTCTTC. The chain combines TRBV11-2 with TRBJ2-1; 9 bases match TRBD2. CDR1 and CDR2 from the germline V gene are SGHAT and FQNNGV. Trimming removed 7 bases from V and 6 bases from J; junction bases left unmatched: 19. The CDR3 loop spans 18 amino acids.

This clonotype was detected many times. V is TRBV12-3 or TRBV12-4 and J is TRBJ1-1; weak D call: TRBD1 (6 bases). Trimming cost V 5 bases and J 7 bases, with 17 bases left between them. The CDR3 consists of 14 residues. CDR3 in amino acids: CASSRQPEGVEAFF. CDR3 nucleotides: TGTGCCAGCAGTCGACAGCCGGAGGGGGTTGAAGCTTTCTTT.

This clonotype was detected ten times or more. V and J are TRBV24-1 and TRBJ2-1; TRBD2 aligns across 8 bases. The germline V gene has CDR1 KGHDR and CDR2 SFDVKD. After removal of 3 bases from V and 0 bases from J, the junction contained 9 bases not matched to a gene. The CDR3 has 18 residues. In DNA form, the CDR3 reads TGTGCCACCAGTGATACTTCGGCGGGGGGATTCTCCTACAATGAGCAGTTCTTC. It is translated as CATSDTSAGGFSYNEQFF.

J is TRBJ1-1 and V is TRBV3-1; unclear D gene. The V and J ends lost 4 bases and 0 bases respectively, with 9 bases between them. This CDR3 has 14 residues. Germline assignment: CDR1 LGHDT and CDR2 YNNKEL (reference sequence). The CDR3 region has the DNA TGTGCCAGCAGCCCGGAGAAGATGAACACTGAAGCTTTCTTT. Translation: CASSPEKMNTEAFF.

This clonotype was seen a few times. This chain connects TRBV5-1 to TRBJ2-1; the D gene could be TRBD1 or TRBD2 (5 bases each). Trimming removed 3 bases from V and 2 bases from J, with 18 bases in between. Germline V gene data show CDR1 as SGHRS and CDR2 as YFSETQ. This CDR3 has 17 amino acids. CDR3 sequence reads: CASSWTLVHSPYNEQFF. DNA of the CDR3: TGCGCCAGCAGCTGGACACTAGTCCATTCCCCCTACAATGAGCAGTTCTTC.

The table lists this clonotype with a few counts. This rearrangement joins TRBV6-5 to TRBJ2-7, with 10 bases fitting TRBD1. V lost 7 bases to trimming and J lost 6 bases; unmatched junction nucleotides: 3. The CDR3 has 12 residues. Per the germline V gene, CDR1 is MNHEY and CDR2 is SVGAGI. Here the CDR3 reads CASTRTGGEQYF. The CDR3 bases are TGTGCCAGCACCCGGACAGGGGGCGAGCAGTACTTC.

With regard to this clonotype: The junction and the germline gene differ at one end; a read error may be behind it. CDR3 amino acids: CASSDSGTGIF. CDR3 sequence (DNA): TGTGCCAGCAGTGATTCCGGGACAGGGATCTTC. This chain uses TRBV28 with TRBJ2-1, with 9 positions matching TRBD1. CDR1 and CDR2 from the germline V gene are MDHEN and SYDVKM. The CDR3 covers 11 residues.

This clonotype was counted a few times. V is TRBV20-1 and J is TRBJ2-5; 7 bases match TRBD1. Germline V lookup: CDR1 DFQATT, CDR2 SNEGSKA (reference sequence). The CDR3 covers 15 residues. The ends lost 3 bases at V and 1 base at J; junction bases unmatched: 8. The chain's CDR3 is CSASGGQISQETQYF. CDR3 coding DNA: TGCAGTGCTAGTGGGGGACAGATAAGCCAAGAGACCCAGTACTTC.

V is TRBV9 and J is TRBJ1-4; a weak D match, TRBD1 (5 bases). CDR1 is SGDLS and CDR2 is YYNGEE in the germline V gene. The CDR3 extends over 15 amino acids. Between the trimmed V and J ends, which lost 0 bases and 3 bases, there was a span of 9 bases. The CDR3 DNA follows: TGTGCCAGCAGCGTAGCCCCGACAGCTAATGAAAAACTGTTTTTT. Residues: CASSVAPTANEKLFF.

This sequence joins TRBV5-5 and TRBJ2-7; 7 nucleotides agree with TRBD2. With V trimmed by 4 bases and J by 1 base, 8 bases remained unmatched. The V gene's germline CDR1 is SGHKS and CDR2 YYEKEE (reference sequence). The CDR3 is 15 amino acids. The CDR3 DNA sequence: TGTGCCAGCAGCCTCGAGCGGGGCCCTTCCTACGAGCAGTACTTC. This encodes CASSLERGPSYEQYF.

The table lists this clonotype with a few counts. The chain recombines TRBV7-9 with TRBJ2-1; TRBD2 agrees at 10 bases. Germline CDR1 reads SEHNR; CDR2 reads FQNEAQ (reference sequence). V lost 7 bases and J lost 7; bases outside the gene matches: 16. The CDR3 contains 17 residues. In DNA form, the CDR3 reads TGTGCCAGCACCCTCGGTGGGCTAGCGGGGGTGTGGAATGAGCAGTTCTTC. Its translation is CASTLGGLAGVWNEQFF.

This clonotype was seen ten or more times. In nucleotides, the CDR3 is TGCGCCAGCAGTGGGACGTTTCAAGAGACCCAGTACTTC. Translation: CASSGTFQETQYF. J is TRBJ2-5 and V is TRBV10-1; D remains unclear. Germline V gene lookup returns CDR1 WNHNN and CDR2 SYGVQD (reference sequence). V was clipped by 4 bases and J by 2 bases, with 8 bases between them. The CDR3 extends over 13 amino acids.

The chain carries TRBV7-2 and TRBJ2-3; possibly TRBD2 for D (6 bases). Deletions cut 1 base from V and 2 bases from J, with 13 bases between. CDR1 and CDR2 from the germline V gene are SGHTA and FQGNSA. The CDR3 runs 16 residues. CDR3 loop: CASSLVIADFTDTQYF. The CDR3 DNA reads TGTGCCAGCAGCTTAGTTATAGCGGACTTCACAGATACGCAGTATTTT. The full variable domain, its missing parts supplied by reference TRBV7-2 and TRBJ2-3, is GAGVSQSPSNKVTEKGKDVELRCDPISGHTALYWYRQSLGQGLEFLIYFQGNSAPDKSGLPSDRFSAERTGGSVSTLTIQRTQQEDSAVYLCASSLVIADFTDTQYFGPGTRLTVL.

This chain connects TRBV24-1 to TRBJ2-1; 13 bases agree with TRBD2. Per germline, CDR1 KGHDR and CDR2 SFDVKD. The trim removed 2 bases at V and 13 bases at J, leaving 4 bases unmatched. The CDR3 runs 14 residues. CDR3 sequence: CATSDSGLAGIQFF. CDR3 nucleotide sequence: TGTGCCACCAGTGATTCGGGACTAGCGGGAATTCAGTTCTTC.